What follows are 32 T cell receptor beta chains derived from one specimen sequenced in a study of Graves' ophthalmopathy and Graves' hyperthyroidism. The sequenced template was RNA, covering the TCR beta CDR3 region. Second-round multiplex PCR came after a first-round RT-PCR that employed HTBI primers. From the multiplex PCR reads, TCRdb called clonotypes with MiXCR, one entry per CDR3 protein. The sample has over a million distinct CDR3 sequences, approximately 35% seen once. The sequenced sample consisted of peripheral blood or thyroid tissue (not recorded which). These receptors were collected from an adult man with Graves' hyperthyroidism.

This clonotype came up many times. The chain recombines TRBV2 with TRBJ1-5; D is undetermined. Germline loops: CDR1 SNHLY, CDR2 FYNNEI. The CDR3 is made up of 12 amino acids. Deletions cut 8 bases from V and 4 bases from J, with 9 bases between. Written as DNA, the CDR3 is TGTGCCAGCGCACTAAGTAATCAGCCCCAGCATTTT. Its translation: CASALSNQPQHF.

The sample holds a few counts of this clonotype. The chain has TRBV10-2 and TRBJ2-7; TRBD1 or TRBD2 may be the D gene (5 bases each). The CDR3 totals 15 residues. Germline CDR1 and CDR2: WSHSY and SAAADI. The germline V and J ends were trimmed by 4 bases and 0 bases, with 13 bases remaining between them. CDR3 residues: CASSAGTPGSYEQYF. In DNA form, the CDR3 reads TGCGCCAGCAGTGCCGGGACCCCGGGCTCCTACGAGCAGTACTTC.

In nucleotides, the CDR3 is TGCAGCGTTGAATCGGTCAGGGGGATTGATGGCTACACCTTC. The encoded protein is CSVESVRGIDGYTF. The chain recombines TRBV29-1 with TRBJ1-2; TRBD1 agrees at 7 bases. V lost 2 bases and J lost 6; bases outside the gene matches: 9. CDR1 SQVTM and CDR2 ANQGSEA come from the germline V gene. This CDR3 comprises 14 residues.

This clonotype has just a few counts. The chain employs TRBV12-5 and TRBJ1-1, with D perhaps matching TRBD1 (5 bases). Germline loops: CDR1 LGHNT, CDR2 FRNRAP. This CDR3 has 16 amino acids. With 3 bases removed from V and 2 bases from J, the gap between germline ends came to 16 bases. The CDR3 sequence is CASGFWGRKLNTEAFF. The CDR3, as DNA: TGTGCTAGTGGTTTTTGGGGGAGAAAGCTAAACACTGAAGCTTTCTTT.

This rearrangement joins TRBV14 to TRBJ2-2, with 8 bases aligning to TRBD2. J lost 0 bases, V lost 5 bases, and 5 bases had no gene match. Germline CDR1 and CDR2: SGHDN and FVKESK. This CDR3 has 16 residues. CDR3 sequence reads: CASSVSGTANTGELFF. DNA of the CDR3: TGTGCCAGCAGCGTTAGCGGGACCGCGAACACCGGGGAGCTGTTTTTT.

This clonotype was recorded many times. The chain has TRBV2 and TRBJ1-4; TRBD1 aligns across 7 bases. CDR1 and CDR2 from the germline V gene are SNHLY and FYNNEI. With V trimmed by 1 base and J by 10 bases, 3 bases remained unmatched. The CDR3 is made up of 13 amino acids. CDR3 protein: CASSEVRGGKLFF. The CDR3 DNA follows: TGTGCCAGCAGTGAAGTCAGGGGGGGAAAACTGTTTTTT.

With regard to this clonotype: The junction departs from the called germline gene at one end, perhaps through a read error. This rearrangement joins TRBV7-2 to TRBJ2-5; tentatively, D is TRBD1 or TRBD2 (6 bases each). Per the germline V gene, CDR1 is SGHTA and CDR2 is FQGNSA. The CDR3 loop spans 15 amino acids. The CDR3 loop reads CAGSSRGAGEETQYF. The DNA of the CDR3 is TGTGCCGGCAGCTCAAGGGGGGCGGGTGAAGAGACCCAGTACTTC.

The chain combines TRBV15 with TRBJ2-7, with D possibly being TRBD1 or TRBD2 (5 bases each). The V end was cut by 3 bases, the J end by 1 base, with 22 bases between. This CDR3 has 18 residues. The germline gives CDR1 LNHNV, CDR2 YYDKDF (reference sequence). CDR3 DNA sequence: TGTGCCACCAGCAGCTTGGGGGTGGACGACTGGTATTCCTACGAGCAGTACTTC. It translates to CATSSLGVDDWYSYEQYF.

About this clonotype itself: A junction end diverges from the germline sequence, so it may reflect a read error. This rearrangement joins TRBV25-1 to TRBJ2-5, with D possibly matching TRBD1 (5 bases). The germline V gene has CDR1 MGHDK and CDR2 SYGVNS. The CDR3 has 14 amino acids. The CDR3 protein is CASSAQETQEAQYF. The CDR3 nucleotides are TGTGCCAGCAGTGCACAGGAAACACAAGAGGCCCAGTACTTC.

The rearrangement uses TRBV10-3 and TRBJ2-5; weak D call: TRBD2 (8 bases). Germline lookup yields CDR1 ENHRY and CDR2 SYGVKD. Deletions cut 2 bases from V and 5 bases from J, with 24 bases between. This CDR3 region has 18 residues. The CDR3 here is CAISEALGLGGGRETQYF. CDR3 bases: TGTGCCATCAGTGAGGCCCTGGGACTAGGGGGCGGACGGGAGACCCAGTACTTC.

There are many counts of this clonotype. CDR3 residues: CATSREPSKGDTGELFF. The DNA of the CDR3 is TGTGCCACCAGCAGAGAACCCAGTAAAGGGGACACCGGGGAGCTGTTTTTT. The rearrangement joins TRBV15 to TRBJ2-2, with a weak D call TRBD1 (5 bases). The germline V gene encodes CDR1 LNHNV and CDR2 YYDKDF (reference sequence). This CDR3 is built from 17 residues. V dropped 0 bases and J dropped 3 bases, with 14 bases sitting between them.

This clonotype was counted a single time. The chain carries TRBV20-1 and TRBJ1-1; D ambiguous. Trimming removed 1 base from V and 3 bases from J, with 9 bases in between. CDR3 length equals 13 residues. Per germline, CDR1 DFQATT and CDR2 SNEGSKA (reference sequence). The CDR3 here is CSARAQRDTEAFF. CDR3 sequence (DNA): TGCAGTGCTAGAGCACAGCGCGACACTGAAGCTTTCTTT.

With regard to this clonotype: A read error may be the cause here, since a much bigger clone is one base away. The J gene is TRBJ2-7, the V gene TRBV29-1; 8 bases agree with TRBD1. The CDR3 contains 12 residues. The junction had 4 bases not matched to a gene; V was cut back by 7 bases and J by 2 bases. Germline V gives CDR1 SQVTM, CDR2 ANQGSEA. The CDR3 loop reads CSGRQGTYEQYF. CDR3 sequence (DNA): TGCAGCGGAAGACAGGGGACCTACGAGCAGTACTTC.

The chain couples TRBV20-1 to TRBJ1-2; D perhaps matches TRBD1 (5 bases). In germline, CDR1 is DFQATT, CDR2 SNEGSKA (reference sequence). V gave up 0 bases and J gave up 7 bases, with 15 bases separating them. The CDR3 extends over 14 amino acids. Here the CDR3 reads CSARDMGQGGGYTF. For the CDR3, the DNA is TGCAGTGCTAGAGACATGGGGCAGGGCGGTGGCTACACCTTC.

The rearrangement joins TRBV29-1 to TRBJ1-2; TRBD1 is a possible D gene (6 bases). CDR3 length equals 16 residues. Trimming shortened V by 1 base and J by 4 bases, and 19 bases separated the two germline ends. Germline V gene sequence: CDR1 SQVTM, CDR2 ANQGSEA. The CDR3, as DNA: TGCAGCGTTGAAGTCTTAAAATGGGCAGGGGTCTATGGCTACACCTTC. Amino acids: CSVEVLKWAGVYGYTF.

This clonotype was counted a few times. Written as DNA, the CDR3 is TGTGCCAGCAGCCAAGAGGCGAAGGCCGCTAACTATGGCTACACCTTC. It translates to CASSQEAKAANYGYTF. The chain is built from TRBV3-1 and TRBJ1-2; D not certain. There are 16 residues in the CDR3. Per the germline V gene, CDR1 is LGHDT and CDR2 is YNNKEL (reference sequence). The V and J ends lost 0 bases and 0 bases respectively, with 11 bases between them.

This clonotype showed up just a few times. V and J are TRBV12-3 or TRBV12-4 and TRBJ1-2; 9 bases fit TRBD1. The CDR3 runs 14 residues. V shed 5 bases, J shed 10 bases, and the junction held 11 bases outside the gene matches. As DNA, the CDR3 is TGTGCCAGCAGTCCTACGACAGGGGGTATCACCTACACCTTC. Amino acids: CASSPTTGGITYTF.

This chain links TRBV10-3 with TRBJ1-1; 9 bases line up with TRBD1. The germline CDR1 and CDR2 sequences are ENHRY and SYGVKD. There are 16 residues in the CDR3. The ends lost 3 bases at V and 1 base at J; junction bases unmatched: 6. The CDR3 protein is CAISDPGTGKNTEAFF. As DNA, the CDR3 is TGTGCCATCAGTGACCCCGGGACAGGGAAGAACACTGAAGCTTTCTTT.

This sequence joins TRBV7-9 and TRBJ2-6; TRBD1 matches at 9 bases. The germline V gene has CDR1 SEHNR and CDR2 FQNEAQ (reference sequence). Trimming at V came to 5 bases and at J to 0 bases, leaving 8 bases not matched to a gene. This CDR3 region has 18 residues. CDR3 sequence: CASSPEQGASSGANVLTF. In DNA, the CDR3 is TGTGCCAGCAGCCCGGAACAGGGGGCTAGCTCTGGGGCCAACGTCCTGACTTTC.

CDR3 coding DNA: TGTGCCAGCAGCACCGGGACAGGGGTCCGGGAGAACACTGAAGCTTTCTTT. It encodes CASSTGTGVRENTEAFF. This rearrangement joins TRBV7-9 to TRBJ1-1; TRBD1 matches at 10 bases. V shed 5 bases, J shed 1 base, and the junction held 10 bases outside the gene matches. The length of the CDR3 is 17 residues. Germline V gives CDR1 SEHNR, CDR2 FQNEAQ (reference sequence).

In its sample, this clonotype was seen many times. The rearrangement links TRBV5-6 to TRBJ1-6, with D possibly matching TRBD1 (5 bases). The length of the CDR3 is 16 residues. V gave up 1 base and J gave up 8 bases, with 16 bases separating them. Germline V gene data show CDR1 as SGHDT and CDR2 as YYEEEE. The CDR3 region has the DNA TGTGCCAGCAGCTTGATCGCGGGACGGAAGTATTCACCCCTCCACTTT. Its translation is CASSLIAGRKYSPLHF.

In the case of this clonotype: A much larger clone lies a single base off, so this may be a read error. The chain couples TRBV20-1 to TRBJ2-7, with TRBD2 matching 10 bases. With V trimmed by 5 bases and J by 4 bases, 5 bases remained unmatched. This CDR3 has 13 amino acids. Germline-derived CDR1 and CDR2 are DFQATT and SNEGSKA (reference sequence). CDR3 nucleotides: TGCAGTGCTCCGAGCGGGGGGGCTTACGAGCAGTACTTC. Its protein product is CSAPSGGAYEQYF.

This clonotype was detected only a few times. The chain employs TRBV20-1 and TRBJ1-5, with a tentative D call TRBD1 (5 bases). V lost 6 bases and J 11 bases, leaving 20 bases between the germline ends. Germline CDR1 DFQATT, CDR2 SNEGSKA (reference sequence). This CDR3 contains 13 residues. The CDR3 coding sequence is TGCAGTGCCCCTCTGGGTGGCGGCAGGGCCCAGCATTTT. Its translation: CSAPLGGGRAQHF.

The V and J genes are TRBV9 and TRBJ2-7; tentatively, D is TRBD2 (6 bases). The CDR3 totals 16 residues. CDR1 and CDR2 (germline): SGDLS, YYNGEE. The V and J ends lost 0 bases and 3 bases respectively, with 16 bases between them. The CDR3 nucleotides read TGTGCCAGCAGCGTAGCTTCGACGGGACTCCGCTACGAGCAGTACTTC. Translating gives CASSVASTGLRYEQYF.

This clonotype appeared many times. The chain has TRBV20-1 and TRBJ2-5, with unresolved D. Trimming shortened V by 6 bases and J by 3 bases, and 11 bases separated the two germline ends. Germline CDR1 reads DFQATT; CDR2 reads SNEGSKA (reference sequence). CDR3 length equals 12 residues. The CDR3 here is CSATGLEETQYF. The CDR3 nucleotides read TGCAGTGCCACTGGTCTGGAAGAGACCCAGTACTTC.

The V and J genes are TRBV7-6 and TRBJ2-7; D is perhaps TRBD1 or TRBD2 (6 bases each). V was shortened by 4 bases and J by 8 bases, with 18 bases between the two germline ends. The germline CDR1 and CDR2 sequences are SGHVS and FNYEAQ. The CDR3 has 14 amino acids. The CDR3, as DNA: TGTGCCAGCAGCTCAGAGGGGGGCTTGGATCAGCAGTACTTC. It translates to CASSSEGGLDQQYF.

The sample holds many counts of this clonotype. The rearrangement uses TRBV15 and TRBJ2-5, with D maybe TRBD2 (5 bases). Germline V lookup: CDR1 LNHNV, CDR2 YYDKDF (reference sequence). Trimming removed 3 bases at V and 1 base at J, with 6 bases between. The length of the CDR3 is 13 residues. In DNA form, the CDR3 reads TGTGCCACCAGCAGGACTACCCAAGAGACCCAGTACTTC. Translation gives CATSRTTQETQYF.

V and J are TRBV7-8 and TRBJ1-6; 11 positions match TRBD1. The CDR3 is 15 amino acids. With V trimmed by 3 bases and J by 9 bases, 4 bases remained unmatched. Germline V gene sequence: CDR1 SGHVS, CDR2 FQNEAQ. The CDR3 region is CASSLDRGQFSPLHF. CDR3 sequence (DNA): TGTGCCAGCAGCTTGGACAGGGGGCAGTTTTCACCCCTCCACTTT.

This chain joins TRBV20-1 and TRBJ1-1; TRBD1 matches 7 bases. The ends lost 0 bases at V and 5 bases at J; junction bases unmatched: 6. Germline-derived CDR1 and CDR2 are DFQATT and SNEGSKA (reference sequence). There are 14 residues in the CDR3. CDR3 sequence: CSARETGRGTEAFF. The CDR3 nucleotides are TGCAGTGCTAGAGAGACAGGGAGGGGGACTGAAGCTTTCTTT.

This clonotype was detected a few times. The chain uses TRBV24-1 and TRBJ2-5, with 7 bases lining up with TRBD1. The ends lost 4 bases at V and 5 bases at J; junction bases unmatched: 18. There are 18 residues in the CDR3. Per the germline V gene, CDR1 is KGHDR and CDR2 is SFDVKD. CDR3 protein: CATSDTRRAGGIKETQYF. DNA for the CDR3: TGTGCCACCAGTGACACGCGGCGGGCAGGGGGAATTAAGGAGACCCAGTACTTC.

The table lists this clonotype with many counts. This chain joins TRBV25-1 and TRBJ2-2, with a tentative D call TRBD1 (5 bases). Deletions cut 6 bases from V and 3 bases from J, with 20 bases between. The V gene's germline CDR1 is MGHDK and CDR2 SYGVNS. The CDR3 length is 17 residues. CDR3 coding DNA: TGTGCCAGCAGGGCCCCTCGTGTTAGGGGCGACACCGGGGAGCTGTTTTTT. Its translation is CASRAPRVRGDTGELFF.

This clonotype was observed at least ten times. The V gene is TRBV20-1, the J gene TRBJ2-7, with unresolved D. The V gene's germline CDR1 is DFQATT and CDR2 SNEGSKA (reference sequence). The CDR3 contains 13 residues. The V end was cut by 4 bases, the J end by 0 bases, with 10 bases between. The CDR3 DNA is TGCAGTGCTAAGAGGCCGAGCTCCTACGAGCAGTACTTC. It is translated as CSAKRPSSYEQYF.